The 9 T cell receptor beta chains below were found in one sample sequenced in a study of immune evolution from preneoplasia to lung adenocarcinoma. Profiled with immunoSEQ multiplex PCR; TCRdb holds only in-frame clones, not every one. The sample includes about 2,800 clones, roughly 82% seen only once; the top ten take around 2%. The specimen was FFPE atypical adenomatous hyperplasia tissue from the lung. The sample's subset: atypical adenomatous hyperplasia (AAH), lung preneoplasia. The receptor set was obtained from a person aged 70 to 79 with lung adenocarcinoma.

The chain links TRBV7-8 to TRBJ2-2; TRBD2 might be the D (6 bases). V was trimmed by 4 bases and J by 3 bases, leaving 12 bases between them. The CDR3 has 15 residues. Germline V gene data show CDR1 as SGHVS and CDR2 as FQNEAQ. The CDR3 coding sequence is TGTGCCAGCAGCTCGACCCGCGGGGACACCGGGGAGCTGTTTTTT. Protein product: CASSSTRGDTGELFF.

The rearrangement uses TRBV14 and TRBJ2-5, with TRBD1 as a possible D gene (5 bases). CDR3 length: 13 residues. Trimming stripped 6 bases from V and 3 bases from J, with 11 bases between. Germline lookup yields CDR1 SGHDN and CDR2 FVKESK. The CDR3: CASRTTGKETQYF. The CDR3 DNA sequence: TGTGCCAGCAGAACCACAGGAAAAGAGACCCAGTACTTC.

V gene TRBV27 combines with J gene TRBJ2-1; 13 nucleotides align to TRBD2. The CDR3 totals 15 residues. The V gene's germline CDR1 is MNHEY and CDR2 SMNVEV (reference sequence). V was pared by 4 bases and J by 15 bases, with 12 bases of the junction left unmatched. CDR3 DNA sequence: TGTGCCAGCAGTTCCCACCGACTAGCGGGAGGACCCCCGTTCTTC. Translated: CASSSHRLAGGPPFF.

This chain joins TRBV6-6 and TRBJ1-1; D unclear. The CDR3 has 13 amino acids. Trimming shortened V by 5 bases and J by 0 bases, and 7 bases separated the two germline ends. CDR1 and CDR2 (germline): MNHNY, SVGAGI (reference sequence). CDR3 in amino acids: CASSQKLNTEAFF. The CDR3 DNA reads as TGTGCCAGCAGTCAAAAGCTGAACACTGAAGCTTTCTTT.

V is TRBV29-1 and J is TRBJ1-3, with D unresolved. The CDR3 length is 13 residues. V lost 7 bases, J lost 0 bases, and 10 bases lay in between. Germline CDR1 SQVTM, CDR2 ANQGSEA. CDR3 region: CSGTGLSGNTIYF. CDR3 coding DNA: TGCAGCGGCACCGGGCTCTCTGGAAACACCATATATTTT.

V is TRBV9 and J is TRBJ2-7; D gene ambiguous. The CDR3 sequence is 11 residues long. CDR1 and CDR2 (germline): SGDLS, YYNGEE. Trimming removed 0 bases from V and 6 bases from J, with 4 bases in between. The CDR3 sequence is CASSVGGEQYF. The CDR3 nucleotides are TGTGCCAGCAGCGTAGGGGGCGAGCAGTACTTC.

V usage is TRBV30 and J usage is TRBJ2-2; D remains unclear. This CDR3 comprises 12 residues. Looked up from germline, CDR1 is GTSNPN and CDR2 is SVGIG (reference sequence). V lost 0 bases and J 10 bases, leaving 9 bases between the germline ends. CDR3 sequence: CAWSVLKEELFF. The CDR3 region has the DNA TGTGCCTGGAGTGTCCTCAAGGAGGAGCTGTTTTTT.

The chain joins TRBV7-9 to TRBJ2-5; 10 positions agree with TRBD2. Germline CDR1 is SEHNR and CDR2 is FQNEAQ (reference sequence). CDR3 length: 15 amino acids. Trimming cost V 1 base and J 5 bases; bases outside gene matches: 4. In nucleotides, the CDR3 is TGTGCCAGCAGCTTAGTTACTAGCGGGACGGAGACCCAGTACTTC. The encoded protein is CASSLVTSGTETQYF.

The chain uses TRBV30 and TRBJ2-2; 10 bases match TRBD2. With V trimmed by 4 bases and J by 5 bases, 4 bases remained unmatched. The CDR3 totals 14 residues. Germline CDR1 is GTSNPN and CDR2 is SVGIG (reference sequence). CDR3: CAWKLAGMTGELFF. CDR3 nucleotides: TGTGCCTGGAAACTAGCGGGGATGACCGGGGAGCTGTTTTTT.